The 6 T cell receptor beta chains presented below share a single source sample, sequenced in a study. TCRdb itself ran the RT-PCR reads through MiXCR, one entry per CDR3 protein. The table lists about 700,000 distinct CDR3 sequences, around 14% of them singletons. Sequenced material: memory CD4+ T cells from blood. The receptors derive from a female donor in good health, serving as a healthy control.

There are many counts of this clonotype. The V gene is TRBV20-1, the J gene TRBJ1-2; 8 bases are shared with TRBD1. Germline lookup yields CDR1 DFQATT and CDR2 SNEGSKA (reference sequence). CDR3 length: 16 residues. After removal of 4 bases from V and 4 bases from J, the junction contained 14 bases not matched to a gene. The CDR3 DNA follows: TGCAGTGCTAATCCTATTCCGGGGACAGGAGTCTATGGCTACACCTTC. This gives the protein CSANPIPGTGVYGYTF.

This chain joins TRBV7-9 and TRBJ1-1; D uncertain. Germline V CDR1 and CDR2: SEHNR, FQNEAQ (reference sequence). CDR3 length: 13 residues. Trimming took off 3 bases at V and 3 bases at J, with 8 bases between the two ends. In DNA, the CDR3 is TGTGCCAGCAGCTTCGTGCAGGACACTGAAGCTTTCTTT. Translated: CASSFVQDTEAFF.

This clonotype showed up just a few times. In DNA, the CDR3 is TGTGCCAGCAGCTTGTCCACAAACACCGGGGAGCTGTTTTTT. Translation gives CASSLSTNTGELFF. This rearrangement joins TRBV5-5 to TRBJ2-2; D is ambiguous. CDR3 length: 14 amino acids. Trimming removed 1 base at V and 2 bases at J, with 6 bases between. Per the germline V gene, CDR1 is SGHKS and CDR2 is YYEKEE (reference sequence).

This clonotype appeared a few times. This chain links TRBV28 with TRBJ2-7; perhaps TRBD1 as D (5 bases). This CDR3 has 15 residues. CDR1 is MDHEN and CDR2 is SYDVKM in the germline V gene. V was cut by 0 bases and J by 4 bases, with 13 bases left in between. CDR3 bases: TGTGCCAGCAGTTTATGGTCTACAGGTGGGTACGAGCAGTACTTC. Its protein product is CASSLWSTGGYEQYF. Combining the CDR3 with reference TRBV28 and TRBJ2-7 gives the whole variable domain DVKVTQSSRYLVKRTGEKVFLECVQDMDHENMFWYRQDPGLGLRLIYFSYDVKMKEKGDIPEGYSVSREKKERFSLILESASTNQTSMYLCASSLWSTGGYEQYFGPGTRLTVT.

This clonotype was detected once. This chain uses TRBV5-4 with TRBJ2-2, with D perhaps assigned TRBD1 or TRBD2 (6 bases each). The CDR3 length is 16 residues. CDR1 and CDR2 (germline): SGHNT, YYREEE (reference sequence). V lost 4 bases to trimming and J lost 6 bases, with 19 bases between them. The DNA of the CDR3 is TGTGCCAGCAGCGCCCTCCTGGGGGGCCATTCCGGGGAGCTGTTTTTT. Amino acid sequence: CASSALLGGHSGELFF.

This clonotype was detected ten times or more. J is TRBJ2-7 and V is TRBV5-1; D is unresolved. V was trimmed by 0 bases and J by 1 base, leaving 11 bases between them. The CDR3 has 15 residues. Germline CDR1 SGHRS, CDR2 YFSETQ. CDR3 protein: CASSLEPVESYEQYF. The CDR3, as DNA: TGCGCCAGCAGCTTGGAACCGGTGGAGTCCTACGAGCAGTACTTC.